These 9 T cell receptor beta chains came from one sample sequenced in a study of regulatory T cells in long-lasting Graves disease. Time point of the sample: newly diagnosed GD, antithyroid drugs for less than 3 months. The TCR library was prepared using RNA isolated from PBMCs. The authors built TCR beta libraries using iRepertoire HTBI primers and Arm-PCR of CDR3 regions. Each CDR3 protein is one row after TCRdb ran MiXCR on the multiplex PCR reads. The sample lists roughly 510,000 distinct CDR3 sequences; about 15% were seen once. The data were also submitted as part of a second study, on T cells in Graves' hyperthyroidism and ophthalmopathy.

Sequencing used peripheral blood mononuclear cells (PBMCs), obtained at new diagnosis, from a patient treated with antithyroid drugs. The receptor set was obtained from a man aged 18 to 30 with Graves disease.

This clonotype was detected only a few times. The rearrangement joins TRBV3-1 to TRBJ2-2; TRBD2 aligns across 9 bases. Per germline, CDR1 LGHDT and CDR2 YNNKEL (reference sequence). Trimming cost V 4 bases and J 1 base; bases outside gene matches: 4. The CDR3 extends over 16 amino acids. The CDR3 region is CASSPSSGMNTGELFF. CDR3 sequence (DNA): TGTGCCAGCAGCCCTTCTAGCGGGATGAACACCGGGGAGCTGTTTTTT. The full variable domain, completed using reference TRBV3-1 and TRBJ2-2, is DTAVSQTPKYLVTQMGNDKSIKCEQNLGHDTMYWYKQDSKKFLKIMFSYNNKELIINETVPNRFSPKSPDKAHLNLHINSLELGDSAVYFCASSPSSGMNTGELFFGEGSRLTVL.

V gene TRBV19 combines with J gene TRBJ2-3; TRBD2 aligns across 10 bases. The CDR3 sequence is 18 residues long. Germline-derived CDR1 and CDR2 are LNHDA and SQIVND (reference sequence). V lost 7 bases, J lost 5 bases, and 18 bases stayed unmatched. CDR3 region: CASNLRGYSGRAGDTQYF. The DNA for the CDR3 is TGTGCCAGTAATCTCCGGGGTTACAGCGGGAGGGCGGGAGATACGCAGTATTTT.

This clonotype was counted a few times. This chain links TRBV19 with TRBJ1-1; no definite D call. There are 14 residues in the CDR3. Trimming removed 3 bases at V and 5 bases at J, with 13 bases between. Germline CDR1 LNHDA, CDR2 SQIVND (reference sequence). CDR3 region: CASSMALGGTEAFF. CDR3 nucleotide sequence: TGTGCCAGTAGTATGGCTCTGGGAGGAACTGAAGCTTTCTTT. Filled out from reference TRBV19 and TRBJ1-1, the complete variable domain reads DGGITQSPKYLFRKEGQNVTLSCEQNLNHDAMYWYRQDPGQGLRLIYYSQIVNDFQKGDIAEGYSVSREKKESFPLTVTSAQKNPTAFYLCASSMALGGTEAFFGQGTRLTVV.

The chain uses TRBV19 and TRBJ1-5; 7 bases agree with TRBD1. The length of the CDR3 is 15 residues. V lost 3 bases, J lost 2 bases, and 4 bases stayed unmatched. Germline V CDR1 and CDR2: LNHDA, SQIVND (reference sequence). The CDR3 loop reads CASSMGQYGNQPQHF. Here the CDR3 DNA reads TGTGCCAGTAGTATGGGACAGTACGGCAATCAGCCCCAGCATTTT. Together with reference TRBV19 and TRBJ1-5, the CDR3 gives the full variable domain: DGGITQSPKYLFRKEGQNVTLSCEQNLNHDAMYWYRQDPGQGLRLIYYSQIVNDFQKGDIAEGYSVSREKKESFPLTVTSAQKNPTAFYLCASSMGQYGNQPQHFGDGTRLSIL.

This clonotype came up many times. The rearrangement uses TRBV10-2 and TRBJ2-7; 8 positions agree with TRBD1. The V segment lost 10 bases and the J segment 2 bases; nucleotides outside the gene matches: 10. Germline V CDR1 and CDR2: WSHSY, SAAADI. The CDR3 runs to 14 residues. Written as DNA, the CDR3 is TGCGCCACTACTGGACAGGGCCCGACCTACGAGCAGTACTTC. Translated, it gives CATTGQGPTYEQYF.

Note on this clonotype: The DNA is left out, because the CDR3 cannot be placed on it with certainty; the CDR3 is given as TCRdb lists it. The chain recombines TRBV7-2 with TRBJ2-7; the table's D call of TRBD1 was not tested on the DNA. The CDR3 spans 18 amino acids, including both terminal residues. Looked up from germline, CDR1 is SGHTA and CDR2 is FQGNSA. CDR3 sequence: CASSIYLCSADSWGEQYF.

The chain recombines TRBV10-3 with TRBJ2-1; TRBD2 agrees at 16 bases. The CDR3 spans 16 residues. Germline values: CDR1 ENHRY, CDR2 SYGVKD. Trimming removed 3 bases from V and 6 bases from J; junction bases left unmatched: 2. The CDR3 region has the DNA TGTGCCATCAGTGACGGGACTAGCGGGAGGGTCAATGAGCAGTTCTTC. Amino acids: CAISDGTSGRVNEQFF.

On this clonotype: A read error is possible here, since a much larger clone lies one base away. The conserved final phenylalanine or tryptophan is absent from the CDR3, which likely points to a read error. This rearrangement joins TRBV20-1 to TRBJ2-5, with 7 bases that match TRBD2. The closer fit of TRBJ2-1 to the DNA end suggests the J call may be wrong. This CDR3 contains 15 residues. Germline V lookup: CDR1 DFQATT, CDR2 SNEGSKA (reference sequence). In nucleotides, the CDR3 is TGCAGTGCTAGAGTGGGGGGGGATAGGGACAATGAGCAGTTCTCC. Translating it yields CSARVGGDRDNEQFS.

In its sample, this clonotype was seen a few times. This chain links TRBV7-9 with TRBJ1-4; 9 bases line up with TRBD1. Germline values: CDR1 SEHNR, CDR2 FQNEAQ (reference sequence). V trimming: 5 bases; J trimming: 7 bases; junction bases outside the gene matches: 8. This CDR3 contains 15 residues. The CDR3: CASSEGTGRFEKLFF. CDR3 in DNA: TGTGCCAGCAGCGAGGGGACAGGGAGGTTTGAAAAACTGTTTTTT.